Listed below are T cell receptor beta chains from one sample, sequenced in a study of T cell responses to AZD1222 COVID-19 vaccine. TCRdb's table, derived via immunoSEQ multiplex PCR, lists solely in-frame clones and lacks some. In the table there are 15,000 to 17,000 clones, about 88% of which are singletons. The specimen comprised peripheral blood, sampled 28 days after the second AZD1222 dose. The receptors were sampled from an adult who received the AZD1222 COVID-19 vaccine. The CDR3 runs from the conserved cysteine through the conserved F or W. Each record gives: V gene, D gene, J gene, clone size, CDR3 protein, CDR3 DNA. D genes are given only for firm matches. Some rows mark clone size as missing; the rest say once, few, many or name a class of expanded clone.

v_call: TRBV9
d_call: TRBD1
j_call: TRBJ1-1
clone_size: -
cdr3_aa: CASSIRPGQGNEAFF
cdr3_nt: TGTGCCAGCAGCATTCGACCGGGACAGGGGAATGAAGCTTTCTTT

v_call: TRBV19
d_call: -
j_call: TRBJ2-7
clone_size: -
cdr3_aa: CASAGTTYEQYF
cdr3_nt: TGTGCCAGTGCAGGGACGACCTACGAGCAGTACTTC

v_call: TRBV7-9
d_call: -
j_call: TRBJ1-5
clone_size: -
cdr3_aa: CASSLARRIGNQPQHF
cdr3_nt: TGTGCCAGCAGCTTAGCGCGTAGGATTGGCAATCAGCCCCAGCATTTT

v_call: TRBV28
d_call: -
j_call: TRBJ1-2
clone_size: -
cdr3_aa: CASSPGSSAYGYTF
cdr3_nt: TGTGCCAGCAGTCCCGGGTCCTCGGCCTATGGCTACACCTTC

v_call: TRBV12-3/TRBV12-4
d_call: -
j_call: TRBJ1-1
clone_size: -
cdr3_aa: CASSSRTQAFF
cdr3_nt: TGTGCCAGCAGTTCCCGAACTCAGGCTTTCTTT

v_call: TRBV2
d_call: -
j_call: TRBJ2-6
clone_size: few
cdr3_aa: CASSRDSSSGANVLTF
cdr3_nt: TGTGCCAGCAGTAGGGACTCCAGCTCTGGGGCCAACGTCCTGACTTTC

v_call: TRBV7-6
d_call: -
j_call: TRBJ1-4
clone_size: -
cdr3_aa: CASSLEPSFNEKLFF
cdr3_nt: TGTGCCAGCAGCTTAGAACCCAGCTTTAATGAAAAACTGTTTTTT

v_call: TRBV9
d_call: -
j_call: TRBJ2-2
clone_size: -
cdr3_aa: CASSVASGANTGELFF
cdr3_nt: TGTGCCAGCAGCGTAGCCTCCGGAGCGAACACCGGGGAGCTGTTTTTT

v_call: TRBV6-2/TRBV6-3
d_call: -
j_call: TRBJ2-5
clone_size: -
cdr3_aa: CASSYSGETQYF
cdr3_nt: TGTGCCAGCAGTTACTCGGGCGAGACCCAGTACTTC

v_call: TRBV11-2
d_call: TRBD1
j_call: TRBJ2-1
clone_size: -
cdr3_aa: CASSFDRGIYNEQFF
cdr3_nt: TGTGCCAGCAGCTTCGACAGGGGTATCTACAATGAGCAGTTCTTC

v_call: TRBV3-1/TRBV3-2
d_call: -
j_call: TRBJ1-5
clone_size: -
cdr3_aa: CASSRGPHQPQHF
cdr3_nt: TGTGCCAGCAGCCGGGGGCCCCATCAGCCCCAGCATTTT

v_call: TRBV7-2
d_call: -
j_call: TRBJ2-5
clone_size: -
cdr3_aa: CASSLPGTSVGTQYF
cdr3_nt: TGTGCCAGCAGCTTACCCGGGACCTCCGTAGGGACCCAGTACTTC

v_call: TRBV7-9
d_call: TRBD1
j_call: TRBJ1-5
clone_size: -
cdr3_aa: CASSLARGGNQPQHF
cdr3_nt: TGTGCCAGCAGCTTAGCCAGGGGGGGGAATCAGCCCCAGCATTTT